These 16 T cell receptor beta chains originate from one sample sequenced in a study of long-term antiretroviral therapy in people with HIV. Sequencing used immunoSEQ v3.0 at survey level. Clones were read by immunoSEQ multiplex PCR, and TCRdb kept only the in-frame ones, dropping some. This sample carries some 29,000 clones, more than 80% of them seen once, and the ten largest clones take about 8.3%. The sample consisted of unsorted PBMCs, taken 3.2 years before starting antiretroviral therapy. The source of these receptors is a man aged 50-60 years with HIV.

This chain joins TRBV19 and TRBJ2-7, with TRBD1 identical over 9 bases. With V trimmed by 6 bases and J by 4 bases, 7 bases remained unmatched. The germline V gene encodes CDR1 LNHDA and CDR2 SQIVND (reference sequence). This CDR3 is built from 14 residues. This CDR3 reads CASRNRGQTYEQYF. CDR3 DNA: TGTGCCAGTAGGAACAGGGGGCAGACATACGAGCAGTACTTC.

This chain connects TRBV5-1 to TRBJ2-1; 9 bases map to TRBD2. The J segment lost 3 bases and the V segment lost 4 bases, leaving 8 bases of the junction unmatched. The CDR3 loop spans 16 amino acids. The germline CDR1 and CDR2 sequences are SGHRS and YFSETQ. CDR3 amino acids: CASSSRLADYYNEQFF. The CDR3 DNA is TGCGCCAGCAGCAGTAGACTAGCGGACTACTACAATGAGCAGTTCTTC. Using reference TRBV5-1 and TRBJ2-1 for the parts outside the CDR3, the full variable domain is KAGVTQTPRYLIKTRGQQVTLSCSPISGHRSVSWYQQTPGQGLQFLFEYFSETQRNKGNFPGRFSGRQFSNSRSEMNVSTLELGDSALYLCASSSRLADYYNEQFFGPGTRLTVL.

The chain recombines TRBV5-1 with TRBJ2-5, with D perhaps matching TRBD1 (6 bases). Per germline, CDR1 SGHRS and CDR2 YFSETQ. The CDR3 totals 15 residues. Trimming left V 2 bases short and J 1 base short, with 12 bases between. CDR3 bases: TGCGCCAGCAGCTTACAGGGATACGGCCAAGAGACCCAGTACTTC. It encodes CASSLQGYGQETQYF.

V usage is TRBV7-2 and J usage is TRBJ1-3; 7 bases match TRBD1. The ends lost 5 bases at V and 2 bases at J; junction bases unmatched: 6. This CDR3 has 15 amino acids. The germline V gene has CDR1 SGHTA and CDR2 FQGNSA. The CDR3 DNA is TGTGCCAGCAGCCGACGACAGGGCCCTGGAAACACCATATATTTT. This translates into CASSRRQGPGNTIYF.

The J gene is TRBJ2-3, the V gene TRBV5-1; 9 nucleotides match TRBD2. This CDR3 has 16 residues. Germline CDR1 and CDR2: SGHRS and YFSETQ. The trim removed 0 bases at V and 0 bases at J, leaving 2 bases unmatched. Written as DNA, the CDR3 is TGCGCCAGCAGCTTGGGACTAGCGGATAGCACAGATACGCAGTATTTT. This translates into CASSLGLADSTDTQYF.

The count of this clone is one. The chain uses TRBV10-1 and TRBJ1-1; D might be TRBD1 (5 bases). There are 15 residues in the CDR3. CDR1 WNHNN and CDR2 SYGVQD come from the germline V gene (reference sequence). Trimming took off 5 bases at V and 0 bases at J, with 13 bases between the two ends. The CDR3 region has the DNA TGCGCCAGCAGTCCACAGGCGTCACTGAACACTGAAGCTTTCTTT. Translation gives CASSPQASLNTEAFF.

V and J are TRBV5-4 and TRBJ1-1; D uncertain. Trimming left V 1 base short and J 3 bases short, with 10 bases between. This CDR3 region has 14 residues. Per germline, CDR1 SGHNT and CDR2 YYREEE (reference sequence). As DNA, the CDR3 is TGTGCCAGCAGCTTGTTCCGAGGCGACACTGAAGCTTTCTTT. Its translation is CASSLFRGDTEAFF.

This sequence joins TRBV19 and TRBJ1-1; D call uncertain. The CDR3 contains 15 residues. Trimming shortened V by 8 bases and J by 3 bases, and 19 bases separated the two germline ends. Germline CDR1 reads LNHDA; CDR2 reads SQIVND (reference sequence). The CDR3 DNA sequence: TGTGCCAGTCACCAGATAACAAGCCAGGACACTGAAGCTTTCTTT. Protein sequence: CASHQITSQDTEAFF.

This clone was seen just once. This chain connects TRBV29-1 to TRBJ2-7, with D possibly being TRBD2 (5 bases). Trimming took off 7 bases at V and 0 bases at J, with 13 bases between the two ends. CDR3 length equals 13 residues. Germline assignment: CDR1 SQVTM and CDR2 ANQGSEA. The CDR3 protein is CSGTEAGSYEQYF. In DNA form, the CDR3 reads TGCAGCGGGACCGAGGCGGGCTCCTACGAGCAGTACTTC.

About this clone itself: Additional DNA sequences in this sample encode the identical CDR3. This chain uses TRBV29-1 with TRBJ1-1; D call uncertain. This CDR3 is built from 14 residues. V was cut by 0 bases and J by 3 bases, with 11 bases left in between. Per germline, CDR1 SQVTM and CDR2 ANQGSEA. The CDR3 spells CSVEEKTAHTEAFF. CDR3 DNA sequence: TGCAGCGTTGAAGAAAAAACAGCCCACACTGAAGCTTTCTTT.

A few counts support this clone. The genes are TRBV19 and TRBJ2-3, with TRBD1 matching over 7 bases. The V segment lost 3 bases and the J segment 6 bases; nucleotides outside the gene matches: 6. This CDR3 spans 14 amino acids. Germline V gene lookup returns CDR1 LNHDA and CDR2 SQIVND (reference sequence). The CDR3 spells CASSMRGGMDTQYF. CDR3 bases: TGTGCCAGTAGTATGAGAGGGGGCATGGATACGCAGTATTTT.

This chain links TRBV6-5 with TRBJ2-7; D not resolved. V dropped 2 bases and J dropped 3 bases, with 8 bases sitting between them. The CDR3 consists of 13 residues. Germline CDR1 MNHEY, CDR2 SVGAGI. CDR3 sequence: CASSYSSSYEQYF. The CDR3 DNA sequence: TGTGCCAGCAGTTACAGTTCTAGCTACGAGCAGTACTTC.

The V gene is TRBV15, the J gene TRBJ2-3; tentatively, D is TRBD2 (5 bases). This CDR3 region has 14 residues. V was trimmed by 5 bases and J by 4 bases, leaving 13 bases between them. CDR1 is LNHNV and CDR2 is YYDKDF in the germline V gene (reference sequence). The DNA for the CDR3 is TGTGCCACCAGCCGAAGCCTAGCCCCAGATACGCAGTATTTT. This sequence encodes CATSRSLAPDTQYF.

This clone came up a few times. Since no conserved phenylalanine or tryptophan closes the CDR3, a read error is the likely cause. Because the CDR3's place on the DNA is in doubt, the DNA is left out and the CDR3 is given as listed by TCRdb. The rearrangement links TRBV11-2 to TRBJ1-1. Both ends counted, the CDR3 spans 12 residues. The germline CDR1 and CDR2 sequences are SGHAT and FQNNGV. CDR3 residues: CASSLGEGGPYL.

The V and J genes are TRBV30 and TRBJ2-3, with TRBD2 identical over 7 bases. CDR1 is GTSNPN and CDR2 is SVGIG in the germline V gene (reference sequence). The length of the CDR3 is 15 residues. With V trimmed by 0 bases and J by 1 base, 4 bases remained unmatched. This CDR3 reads CAWSVAGWGTDTQYF. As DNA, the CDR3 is TGTGCCTGGAGTGTAGCGGGGTGGGGCACAGATACGCAGTATTTT.

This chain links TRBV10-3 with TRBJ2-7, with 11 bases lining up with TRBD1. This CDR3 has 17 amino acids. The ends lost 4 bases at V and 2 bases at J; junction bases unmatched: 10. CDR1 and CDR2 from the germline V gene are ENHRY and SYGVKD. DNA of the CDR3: TGTGCCATCAGTGGGACAGGGGGCCGCAATGCCGCCTACGAGCAGTACTTC. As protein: CAISGTGGRNAAYEQYF.